This T cell receptor beta chain was captured in a study of T cell responses to AZD1222 COVID-19 vaccine. Study context: Second doses at about 4 or about 12 weeks were pooled.

A note on this clone: Its antigen is unidentified. Other DNA sequences in this sample translate to the same CDR3.

Libraries were prepared by immunoSEQ multiplex PCR; TCRdb keeps only in-frame clonotypes and omits some of them. The sample lists about 90,000 clones; 65% to 90% were seen once. Study-level points and caveats: White British donors predominated, females outnumbered males, and clonal diversity was possibly underestimated. With dominance at 160-218 and 743-854, vaccine-associated CD4 TCRs spanned spike.

The length of the CDR3 is 15 residues. J lost 2 bases, V lost 1 base, and 0 bases had no gene match. Germline V CDR1 and CDR2: LGHNA, YNFKEQ. The V gene is TRBV4-2, the J gene TRBJ2-5; 11 nucleotides line up with TRBD2. This receptor was obtained from an adult in good health. This specimen consisted of peripheral blood, obtained on day 0 of AZD1222 vaccination. The CDR3 sequence is CASSQGLAGQETQYF. Written as DNA, the CDR3 is TGTGCCAGCAGCCAAGGACTAGCGGGACAAGAGACCCAGTACTTC.